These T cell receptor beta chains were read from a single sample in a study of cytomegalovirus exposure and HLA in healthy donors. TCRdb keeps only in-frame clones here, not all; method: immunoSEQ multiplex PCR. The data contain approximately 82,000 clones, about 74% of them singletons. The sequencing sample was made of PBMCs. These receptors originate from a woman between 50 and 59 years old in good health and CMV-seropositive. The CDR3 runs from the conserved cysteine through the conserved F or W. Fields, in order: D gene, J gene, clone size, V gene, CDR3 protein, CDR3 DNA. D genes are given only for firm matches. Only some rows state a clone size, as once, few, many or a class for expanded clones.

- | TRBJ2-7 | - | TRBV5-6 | CASSRDFYEQYF | TGTGCCAGCAGCAGGGACTTCTACGAGCAGTACTTC
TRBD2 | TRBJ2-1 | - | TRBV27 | CASTSGTSTRSSYNEQFF | TGTGCCAGCACCTCAGGGACTAGCACTAGAAGCTCCTACAATGAGCAGTTCTTC
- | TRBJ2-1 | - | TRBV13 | CASSSLASVVSYNEQFF | TGTGCCAGCAGCTCATTGGCTAGCGTCGTCTCCTACAATGAGCAGTTCTTC
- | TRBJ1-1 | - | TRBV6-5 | CASSYLGGGTEAFF | TGTGCCAGCAGTTACTTGGGGGGTGGCACTGAAGCTTTCTTT
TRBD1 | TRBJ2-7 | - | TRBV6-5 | CASSGQGGSEQYF | TGTGCCAGCAGCGGACAGGGGGGTTCCGAGCAGTACTTC
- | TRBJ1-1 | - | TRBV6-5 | CASSYSNSPEAFF | TGTGCCAGCAGTTACTCCAACAGCCCTGAAGCTTTCTTT
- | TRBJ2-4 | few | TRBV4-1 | CASSGTMSKNIQYF | TGCGCCAGCAGCGGCACTATGTCCAAAAACATTCAGTACTTC
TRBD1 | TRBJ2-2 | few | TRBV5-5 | CASSLARTGNSLDTGELFF | TGTGCCAGCAGCTTGGCCCGGACAGGGAACAGTTTGGACACCGGGGAGCTGTTTTTT
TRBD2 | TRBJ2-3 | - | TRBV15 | CATSRDLAGLPDTQYF | TGTGCCACCAGCAGAGATCTAGCGGGATTACCAGATACGCAGTATTTT
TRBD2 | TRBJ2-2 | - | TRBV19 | CASTTTSGRAFIGELFF | TGTGCCAGTACTACCACTAGCGGGAGGGCCTTTATCGGGGAGCTGTTTTTT
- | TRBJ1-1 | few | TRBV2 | CASRTRVLNTEAFF | TGTGCCAGCAGGACCAGGGTCCTGAACACTGAAGCTTTCTTT
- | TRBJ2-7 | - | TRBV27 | CASTYRTGYEQYF | TGTGCCAGCACCTACCGGACTGGTTACGAGCAGTACTTC
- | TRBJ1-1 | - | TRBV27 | CASSFSRGDEAFF | TGTGCCAGCAGTTTTAGCCGGGGGGACGAAGCTTTCTTT
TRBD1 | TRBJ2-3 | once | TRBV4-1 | CASRTGGTDTQYF | TGCGCCAGCAGGACAGGGGGCACAGATACGCAGTATTTT
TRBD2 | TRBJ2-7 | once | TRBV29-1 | CSVTKLAGNRYEQYF | TGCAGCGTCACAAAACTAGCGGGAAACCGTTACGAGCAGTACTTC
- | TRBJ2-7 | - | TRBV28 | CASSFLPLSTYEQYF | TGTGCCAGCAGTTTTCTACCGCTAAGCACCTACGAGCAGTACTTC
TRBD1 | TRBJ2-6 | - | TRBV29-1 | CSVPSPGGFGANVLTF | TGCAGCGTCCCTTCTCCAGGGGGATTTGGGGCCAACGTCCTGACTTTC
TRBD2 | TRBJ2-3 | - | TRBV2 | CASRVLAGGTDTQYF | TGTGCCAGCAGGGTTCTTGCGGGGGGGACAGATACGCAGTATTTT
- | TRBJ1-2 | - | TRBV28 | CASSLRPTEAYGYTF | TGTGCCAGCAGTTTACGACCGACCGAGGCTTATGGCTACACCTTC
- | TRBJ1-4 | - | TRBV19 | CASSKQGLKEKLFF | TGTGCCAGTAGTAAACAGGGATTGAAGGAAAAACTGTTTTTT
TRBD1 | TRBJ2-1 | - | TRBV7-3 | CASSLTGTGGAGDEQFF | TGTGCCAGCAGCTTAACCGGGACAGGGGGCGCAGGAGATGAGCAGTTCTTC
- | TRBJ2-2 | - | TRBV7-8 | CASSGGTNTGELFF | TGTGCCAGCAGCGGCGGGACGAACACCGGGGAGCTGTTTTTT
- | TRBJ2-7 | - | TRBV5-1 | CASSKELVSTYEQYF | TGCGCCAGCAGCAAGGAACTAGTTTCAACCTACGAGCAGTACTTC
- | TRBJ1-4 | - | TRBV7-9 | CASSRKLGGNEKLFF | TGTGCCAGCAGCAGGAAATTGGGGGGTAATGAAAAACTGTTTTTT
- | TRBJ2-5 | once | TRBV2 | CASRSRVQETQYF | TGTGCCAGCAGATCCCGGGTACAAGAGACCCAGTACTTC
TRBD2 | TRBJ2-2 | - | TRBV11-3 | CASSPGGPHTGELFF | TGTGCCAGCAGCCCGGGGGGGCCCCACACCGGGGAGCTGTTTTTT
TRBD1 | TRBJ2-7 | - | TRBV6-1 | CASSEQGAPQYF | TGTGCCAGCAGTGAACAGGGGGCACCGCAGTACTTC
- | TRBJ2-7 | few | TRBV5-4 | CASSLANTNEQYF | TGTGCCAGCAGCTTGGCCAACACGAATGAGCAGTACTTC
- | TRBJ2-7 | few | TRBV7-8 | CASSPWGEDYEQYF | TGTGCCAGCAGCCCGTGGGGGGAGGACTACGAGCAGTACTTC
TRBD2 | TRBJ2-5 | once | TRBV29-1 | CSVGLAGETQYF | TGCAGCGTTGGCCTAGCGGGAGAGACCCAGTACTTC
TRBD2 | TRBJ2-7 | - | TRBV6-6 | CASSYSSLAGVEQYF | TGTGCCAGCAGTTACTCGAGTCTAGCGGGAGTTGAGCAGTACTTC
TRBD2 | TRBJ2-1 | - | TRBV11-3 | CASSLREGGRGNEQFF | TGTGCCAGCAGCTTAAGAGAGGGCGGGAGGGGTAATGAGCAGTTCTTC
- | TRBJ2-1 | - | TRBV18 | CASSPPLGPYSNNEQFF | TGTGCCAGCTCACCTCCGTTGGGGCCTTATTCAAACAATGAGCAGTTCTTC